This T cell receptor (beta chain) comes out of a study of T cells in Graves' hyperthyroidism and ophthalmopathy. Amplification of TCR beta CDR3 regions was performed using RNA transcripts as template. Carried out on the TCR CDR3, a first-round RT-PCR used the HTBI primer set. Via MiXCR, TCRdb re-called the multiplex PCR reads, giving one row per CDR3 protein. Of some 530,000 distinct CDR3 sequences in the sample, around a fifth are singletons; the top ten hold approximately 54%. Lactation, pregnancy, other autoimmune disease or uncontrolled infection excluded patients. The authors took PBMCs from 7.5 to 10 ml fresh peripheral blood. V lost 3 bases, J lost 4 bases, and 16 bases lay in between. The germline V gene encodes CDR1 DFQATT and CDR2 SNEGSKA (reference sequence). This CDR3 spans 14 amino acids. Concerning this clonotype itself: What it binds is not known.

Study conclusions and caveats: Most thyroid clonotypes expanded above 0.001 were also detected in blood.

The V gene is TRBV20-1, the J gene TRBJ2-7; D is unclear. The sequence was obtained from a woman aged 70-85 years with Graves' ophthalmopathy. Sequences were obtained from blood. The CDR3 is CSASLGNGIYEQYF. CDR3 in DNA: TGCAGTGCTAGCCTAGGGAATGGCATTTACGAGCAGTACTTC.